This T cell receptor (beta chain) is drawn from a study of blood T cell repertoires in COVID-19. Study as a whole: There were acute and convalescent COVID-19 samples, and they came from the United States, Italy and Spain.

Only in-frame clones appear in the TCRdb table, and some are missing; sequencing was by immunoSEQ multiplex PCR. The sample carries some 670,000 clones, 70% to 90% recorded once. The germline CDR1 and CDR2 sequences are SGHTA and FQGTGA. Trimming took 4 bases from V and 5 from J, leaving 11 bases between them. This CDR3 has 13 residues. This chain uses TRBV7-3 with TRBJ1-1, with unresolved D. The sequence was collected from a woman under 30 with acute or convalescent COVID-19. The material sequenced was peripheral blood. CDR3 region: CASSWEGGTEAFF. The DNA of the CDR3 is TGTGCCAGCAGCTGGGAGGGAGGTACTGAAGCTTTCTTT.